These 30 T cell receptor beta chains originate from one sample sequenced in a study of blood T cell repertoires in COVID-19 (dated by TCRdb to about 2020). Libraries were made using the immunoSEQ multiplex PCR assay. TCRdb stores this immuneACCESS table with in-frame sequences only. Part of the clones is absent; in the studies checked, under half of the shortfall reflects unresolved V genes, and no reason is known for the rest. Recorded for this sample are 200,000 to 250,000 clones; approximately 80% of them occurred a single time. The ten largest account for around 2% of the sample. Sequencing was performed on peripheral blood. The receptors come from a man aged 25 to 45 who had recovered from COVID-19.

The J gene is TRBJ1-2, the V gene TRBV28; possibly TRBD1 for D (5 bases). CDR3 length equals 17 residues. Trimming cost V 4 bases and J 1 base, with 19 bases left between them. Germline values: CDR1 MDHEN, CDR2 SYDVKM. The CDR3 region has the DNA TGTGCCAGCAGTTCCCCGGGGGTCACCTTGGATAACTATGGCTACACCTTC. This gives the protein CASSSPGVTLDNYGYTF.

This clone appeared many times. The chain has TRBV21-1 and TRBJ1-1. TRBV21-1 is recorded as a pseudogene. The CDR3 is 14 residues long. The CDR3 region has the DNA TGTGCCAGCACTACCCGGGGAAATGGGCCTGAAGCTTTCTTT. It translates to CASTTRGNGPEAFF.

This clone was seen once. The chain carries TRBV25-1 and TRBJ2-3, with TRBD2 matching 7 bases. There are 14 residues in the CDR3. V shed 5 bases, J shed 6 bases, and the junction held 8 bases outside the gene matches. CDR1 and CDR2 from the germline V gene are MGHDK and SYGVNS. The CDR3 is CASSIPGGRDTQYF. In DNA form, the CDR3 reads TGTGCCAGCAGTATTCCGGGAGGCCGGGATACGCAGTATTTT.

This clone was seen only a few times. The chain combines TRBV6-5 with TRBJ2-7; tentatively, D is TRBD1 (6 bases). V was cut by 8 bases and J by 3 bases, with 11 bases left in between. The CDR3 loop spans 12 amino acids. Germline V gene lookup returns CDR1 MNHEY and CDR2 SVGAGI. The DNA of the CDR3 is TGTGCCAGCGGAGACAGGAACTACGAGCAGTACTTC. This codes for CASGDRNYEQYF.

V is TRBV6-6 and J is TRBJ1-4, with D hard to call. Trimming cost V 0 bases and J 6 bases, with 11 bases left between them. The CDR3 is 15 amino acids. Germline values: CDR1 MNHNY, CDR2 SVGAGI (reference sequence). The CDR3 nucleotides read TGTGCCAGCAGTTACTCTTGGGGAGAGGATGAAAAACTGTTTTTT. Its translation is CASSYSWGEDEKLFF.

The chain couples TRBV12-3 or TRBV12-4 to TRBJ1-2; no clear D gene. V gave up 8 bases and J gave up 8 bases, with 12 bases separating them. The CDR3 extends over 11 amino acids. The DNA for the CDR3 is TGTGCCAGCCGAACAGTTGGCGGCTACACCTTC. Its translation: CASRTVGGYTF.

The chain is built from TRBV6-5 and TRBJ1-1; 9 nucleotides agree with TRBD1. The CDR3 consists of 13 residues. The germline gives CDR1 MNHEY, CDR2 SVGAGI. Trimming removed 6 bases from V and 6 bases from J; junction bases left unmatched: 5. The CDR3 spells CASRNRGRAEAFF. In nucleotides, the CDR3 is TGTGCCAGCAGGAACAGGGGGCGGGCTGAAGCTTTCTTT.

This chain connects TRBV2 to TRBJ1-5; 8 bases match TRBD1. The germline V gene encodes CDR1 SNHLY and CDR2 FYNNEI. The CDR3 runs 15 residues. V lost 6 bases and J lost 5; bases outside the gene matches: 9. The DNA for the CDR3 is TGTGCCAGCAGCCCACGGACAGGGTGGGATCAGCCCCAGCATTTT. Translated, it gives CASSPRTGWDQPQHF.

There are a few counts of this clone. This chain joins TRBV5-1 and TRBJ1-6; D is perhaps TRBD1 (5 bases). V dropped 4 bases and J dropped 4 bases, with 12 bases sitting between them. CDR1 and CDR2 (germline): SGHRS, YFSETQ. The length of the CDR3 is 15 residues. DNA for the CDR3: TGCGCCAGCAGCGGGGGGGATCCGTATAATTCACCCCTCCACTTT. It is translated as CASSGGDPYNSPLHF.

The rearrangement uses TRBV7-9 and TRBJ1-5; D is perhaps TRBD1 (5 bases). Trimming cost V 5 bases and J 7 bases, with 12 bases left between them. The CDR3 is made up of 13 amino acids. Germline V gene data show CDR1 as SEHNR and CDR2 as FQNEAQ (reference sequence). This CDR3 is CASSARRGQPQHF. In DNA, the CDR3 is TGTGCCAGCAGCGCCAGGAGGGGACAGCCCCAGCATTTT.

V gene TRBV29-1 combines with J gene TRBJ2-2, with 12 bases lining up with TRBD1. After removal of 3 bases from V and 7 bases from J, the junction contained 9 bases not matched to a gene. The CDR3 contains 16 residues. Germline CDR1 is SQVTM and CDR2 is ANQGSEA. CDR3 residues: CSVDAKGQGAFGELFF. In DNA, the CDR3 is TGCAGCGTTGACGCCAAGGGACAGGGGGCTTTCGGGGAGCTGTTTTTT.

This chain uses TRBV3-1 (or the pseudogene TRBV3-2) with TRBJ1-6; no reliable D call. The germline gives CDR1 LGHDT, CDR2 YNNKEL (reference sequence). Deletions cut 4 bases from V and 0 bases from J, with 13 bases between. This CDR3 spans 17 amino acids. CDR3 residues: CASSLRSRSSYNSPLHF. The CDR3 coding sequence is TGTGCCAGCAGCCTGCGTTCTAGAAGCTCCTATAATTCACCCCTCCACTTT.

The J gene is TRBJ2-2, the V gene TRBV19; 16 positions match TRBD2. V shed 10 bases and J 3 bases; nucleotides not matched to a gene: 5. The CDR3 is 16 residues long. Germline CDR1 reads LNHDA; CDR2 reads SQIVND (reference sequence). The CDR3 nucleotides are TGTGCCATCGGGACTAGCGGGGGGGTGGACACCGGGGAGCTGTTTTTT. Its protein product is CAIGTSGGVDTGELFF. The entire variable domain, with the rest obtained from reference TRBV19 and TRBJ2-2, is as follows: DGGITQSPKYLFRKEGQNVTLSCEQNLNHDAMYWYRQDPGQGLRLIYYSQIVNDFQKGDIAEGYSVSREKKESFPLTVTSAQKNPTAFYLCAIGTSGGVDTGELFFGEGSRLTVL.

The V call is TRBV6-4, the J call TRBJ2-3; TRBD2 matches 12 bases. V was clipped by 0 bases and J by 4 bases; unmatched bases: 2. From germline, CDR1 is MRHNA and CDR2 SNTAGT. There are 16 residues in the CDR3. CDR3 region: CASSDSASGGADTQYF. CDR3 DNA sequence: TGTGCCAGCAGTGACTCGGCTAGCGGGGGGGCAGATACGCAGTATTTT.

The gene calls are TRBV28 and TRBJ1-1; 8 bases fit TRBD1. This CDR3 has 15 residues. V shed 7 bases, J shed 3 bases, and the junction held 10 bases outside the gene matches. Germline values: CDR1 MDHEN, CDR2 SYDVKM. The CDR3 loop is CASTNFGQGYTEAFF. DNA of the CDR3: TGTGCCAGCACTAATTTTGGACAGGGATACACTGAAGCTTTCTTT.

This clone was picked up one time. V usage is TRBV4-2 and J usage is TRBJ2-1; D perhaps matches TRBD1 (5 bases). V was pared by 1 base and J by 7 bases, with 5 bases between. The CDR3 has 12 residues. Germline V lookup: CDR1 LGHNA, CDR2 YNFKEQ. The CDR3 nucleotides read TGTGCCAGCAGCCAAGCAGGGAATGAGCAGTTCTTC. Translated, it gives CASSQAGNEQFF.

The CDR3 loop reads CSAYMNYEQYF. The CDR3 bases are TGCAGTGCTTACATGAACTACGAGCAGTACTTC. The rearrangement uses TRBV20-1 and TRBJ2-7; D uncertain. This CDR3 spans 11 amino acids. Trimming shortened V by 5 bases and J by 3 bases, and 8 bases separated the two germline ends. CDR1 DFQATT and CDR2 SNEGSKA come from the germline V gene (reference sequence).

The rearrangement joins TRBV11-3 to TRBJ1-3, with no clear D. Germline V gene sequence: CDR1 SGHNT, CDR2 YENEEA. This CDR3 is 13 amino acids long. Trimming took off 1 base at V and 5 bases at J, with 6 bases between the two ends. This CDR3 is CASSLGGRNTIYF. Here the CDR3 DNA reads TGTGCCAGCAGCTTAGGCGGCAGAAACACCATATATTTT.

The chain employs TRBV29-1 and TRBJ2-2; TRBD1 agrees at 11 bases. The CDR3 covers 15 residues. CDR1 SQVTM and CDR2 ANQGSEA come from the germline V gene. V trimming: 5 bases; J trimming: 2 bases; junction bases outside the gene matches: 4. The CDR3 DNA follows: TGCAGCGTTACCGGGACAGGGGGTAACACCGGGGAGCTGTTTTTT. Its protein product is CSVTGTGGNTGELFF.

The rearrangement joins TRBV21-1 to TRBJ2-7; the table calls TRBD1, which could not be checked here. TRBV21-1 is assigned pseudogene status. This CDR3 is 15 amino acids long. The chain's CDR3 is CASSPLDRVLYEQYV. CDR3 nucleotides: TGTGCCAGCAGCCCCCTCGACAGGGTACTCTACGAGCAGTACGTC.

The chain carries TRBV28 and TRBJ1-2; 8 nucleotides agree with TRBD1. This CDR3 is 14 amino acids long. In germline, CDR1 is MDHEN, CDR2 SYDVKM. The V gene end was trimmed by 4 bases and the J gene end by 2 bases; junction bases not matched to a gene: 3. The CDR3 loop reads CASSSTGENYGYTF. Here the CDR3 DNA reads TGTGCCAGCAGTTCGACAGGGGAGAACTATGGCTACACCTTC.

The chain joins TRBV6-5 to TRBJ1-6, with 10 positions matching TRBD1. The trim removed 7 bases at V and 7 bases at J, leaving 7 bases unmatched. The CDR3 contains 15 residues. Germline CDR1 reads MNHEY; CDR2 reads SVGAGI. The CDR3 is CASKQGTGENSPLHF. The CDR3 region has the DNA TGTGCCAGCAAGCAGGGGACAGGGGAGAATTCACCCCTCCACTTT.

This chain links TRBV6-4 with TRBJ2-5; D may be TRBD1 (5 bases). V was trimmed by 5 bases and J by 4 bases, leaving 11 bases between them. CDR3 length: 13 amino acids. The germline gives CDR1 MRHNA, CDR2 SNTAGT. This CDR3 is CASSSGMGETQYF. CDR3 sequence (DNA): TGTGCCAGCAGTTCAGGGATGGGAGAGACCCAGTACTTC.

This rearrangement joins TRBV7-2 to TRBJ1-1, with D perhaps TRBD1 (6 bases). Germline V gene sequence: CDR1 SGHTA, CDR2 FQGNSA. The CDR3 sequence is 13 residues long. Trimming pared 1 base from V and 9 bases from J, leaving 12 bases between. The CDR3 DNA sequence: TGTGCCAGCAGCTTAGAGTCTTGGGACAAAGCTTTCTTT. It specifies CASSLESWDKAFF.

This rearrangement joins TRBV5-1 to TRBJ2-7; 10 positions agree with TRBD1. The V and J ends lost 4 bases and 7 bases, in that order; junction bases with no gene match: 8. This CDR3 has 14 residues. The germline V gene encodes CDR1 SGHRS and CDR2 YFSETQ. CDR3 amino acids: CASSGPGQGSEQYF. CDR3 coding DNA: TGCGCCAGCAGCGGTCCGGGACAGGGGTCAGAGCAGTACTTC.

The V and J genes are TRBV5-6 and TRBJ1-2, with a possible D match to TRBD1 (5 bases). Germline lookup yields CDR1 SGHDT and CDR2 YYEEEE. The CDR3 is 12 residues long. V lost 4 bases, J lost 2 bases, and 6 bases lay in between. As DNA, the CDR3 is TGTGCCAGCAGCGACAGCAACTATGGCTACACCTTC. Its translation: CASSDSNYGYTF.

This clone was seen only a few times. Other nucleotide sequences in the sample specify the same CDR3. J is TRBJ1-2 and V is TRBV19, with TRBD1 as a possible D gene (6 bases). The CDR3 spans 13 residues. The V gene lost 1 base and the J gene lost 4 bases, with 7 bases spanning the gap. Germline-derived CDR1 and CDR2 are LNHDA and SQIVND (reference sequence). The DNA of the CDR3 is TGTGCCAGTAGTATAGGCAGGGGCTATGGCTACACCTTC. Its protein product is CASSIGRGYGYTF.

The chain couples TRBV2 to TRBJ2-3, with a possible D match to TRBD1 (5 bases). CDR1 SNHLY and CDR2 FYNNEI come from the germline V gene. The V gene lost 4 bases and the J gene lost 2 bases, with 10 bases spanning the gap. This CDR3 region has 14 residues. The chain's CDR3 is CASSGQGDTDTQYF. CDR3 bases: TGTGCCAGCAGTGGCCAGGGTGACACAGATACGCAGTATTTT.

Concerning this clone itself: Other DNA sequences in the same sample also yield this CDR3. V usage is TRBV3-1 (or the pseudogene TRBV3-2) and J usage is TRBJ2-5, with D tentatively TRBD1 (6 bases). V gave up 4 bases and J gave up 4 bases, with 13 bases separating them. This CDR3 is 14 amino acids long. CDR1 is LGHDT, CDR2 YNNKEL, per germline (reference sequence). The CDR3 region is CASSLGGGRETQYF. The DNA of the CDR3 is TGTGCCAGCAGCCTAGGGGGTGGGCGAGAGACCCAGTACTTC.

The chain carries TRBV10-3 and TRBJ2-5; 7 bases fit TRBD1. With V trimmed by 8 bases and J by 2 bases, 8 bases remained unmatched. This CDR3 is 14 amino acids long. Germline CDR1 reads ENHRY; CDR2 reads SYGVKD. The CDR3 coding sequence is TGTGCCATCTCATATTCGGGACAGCAAGAGACCCAGTACTTC. Protein sequence: CAISYSGQQETQYF.